The present T cell receptor beta chain was sequenced within a study of identical twins. Study-wide results and caveats: The models systematically underestimated how much out-of-frame TCR alpha was shared in monozygotic twins. For cord blood, abundant beta clonotypes had fewer insertions, unlike memory repertoires, which showed none. For zero-insertion analyses, partial confounding could come from invariant MAIT and iNKT cells.

The V end lost 1 base, the J end lost 3 bases, and 15 bases lay between the germline ends. There are 16 residues in the CDR3. Germline lookup yields CDR1 SGHRS and CDR2 YFSETQ. TCRdb re-called the 5' RACE reads with MiXCR, one entry per CDR3 protein. The sample has around 1.7 million distinct CDR3 sequences; around 29% are singletons. With no exceptions, donors were healthy Caucasians. Points on this clonotype: Its specificity is unknown.

Sequenced: cord blood. The chain uses TRBV5-1 and TRBJ2-3, with a possible D match to TRBD2 (5 bases). The TCR was taken from a newborn girl in good health. The CDR3 nucleotides read TGCGCCAGCAGCTTGTCCCCTAGCACTAGTACAGATACGCAGTATTTT. Protein: CASSLSPSTSTDTQYF.